This section outlines one T cell receptor (beta chain) sequence together with its context. In the original workflow: The assay estimated nucleated cells by amplifying reference gene primers. Libraries were prepared by immunoSEQ multiplex PCR; TCRdb keeps only in-frame clonotypes and omits some of them. V and J calls and clone size are those listed in that table; D and trimming were worked out from the DNA. The sample holds fewer than 400,000 clones; roughly nine tenths are singletons and the top ten take around 4.2%. Participant reports of clinical history set cohort assignment. The germline gives CDR1 SGHRS, CDR2 YFSETQ. CDR3 length: 15 amino acids. V dropped 0 bases and J dropped 7; count of bases not matched to a gene: 6. This specimen belongs to a study of blood T cell repertoires in COVID-19. Turning to the study itself: PBMCs, B-cell-depleted T cells, or T cells were the source of the cDNA or gDNA that made up the material.

V is TRBV5-1 and J is TRBJ2-1; 8 bases are shared with TRBD2. The sequenced sample was PBMCs or T cells enriched from blood (not recorded which). This TCR came from a woman in her thirties who had been exposed to COVID-19. The CDR3 protein is CASSLEASGWNEQFF. CDR3 bases: TGCGCCAGCAGCTTGGAGGCTAGCGGGTGGAATGAGCAGTTCTTC.